Following are 26 T cell receptor beta chains from one sample sequenced in a study of shared clonotypes between healthy human individuals. Repertoires were generated with immunoSEQ multiplex PCR, while TCRdb's copy carries only in-frame clones and drops some. The data show 2 million to 2.5 million clones, more than 90% seen once. The sample taken for sequencing was naive CD4+ T cells sorted from blood. Specified subset: CD45RA+ positively selected. These TCRs come from a man younger than 30 in good health.

The chain joins TRBV2 to TRBJ2-1; TRBD2 agrees at 9 bases. This CDR3 has 15 residues. The germline gives CDR1 SNHLY, CDR2 FYNNEI. V lost 4 bases and J lost 8; bases outside the gene matches: 9. Written as DNA, the CDR3 is TGTGCCAGCAGTGTAGAGCTAGCGGGAAATTATGAGCAGTTCTTC. Protein product: CASSVELAGNYEQFF. The variable domain in full, completed from reference TRBV2 and TRBJ2-1, reads EPEVTQTPSHQVTQMGQEVILRCVPISNHLYFYWYRQILGQKVEFLVSFYNNEISEKSEIFDDQFSVERPDGSNFTLKIRSTKLEDSAMYFCASSVELAGNYEQFFGPGTRLTVL.

The V and J genes are TRBV6-1 and TRBJ1-5; D perhaps matches TRBD1 (6 bases). The CDR3 covers 14 residues. V gave up 7 bases and J gave up 1 base, with 11 bases separating them. CDR1 is MNHNS and CDR2 is SASEGT in the germline V gene. The CDR3 DNA reads TGTGCCAGCACCGGACAGTTCAGCAATCAGCCCCAGCATTTT. Amino acid sequence: CASTGQFSNQPQHF.

This chain uses TRBV5-1 with TRBJ1-4; 8 bases line up with TRBD1. Germline trimming cut 2 bases from V and 8 bases from J; bases unmatched to any gene: 5. The length of the CDR3 is 14 residues. The germline gives CDR1 SGHRS, CDR2 YFSETQ. The CDR3 is CASSFQGAGEKLFF. DNA of the CDR3: TGCGCCAGCAGCTTCCAGGGGGCAGGAGAAAAACTGTTTTTT.

The chain recombines TRBV21-1 with TRBJ1-4; TRBD1, the table's D call, was not compared with the DNA. TRBV21-1 constitutes a pseudogene. CDR3 length: 16 residues. The CDR3, as DNA: TGTGCCAGCAGTCCCCGAAGGCCAGGGGCTGAGGAAAAACTGTTTTTT. Translated, it gives CASSPRRPGAEEKLFF.

Remarks on this clone: A junction end diverges from the germline sequence, so it may reflect a read error. This rearrangement joins TRBV6-6 to TRBJ2-7; no definite D call. Germline CDR1 and CDR2: MNHNY and SVGAGI (reference sequence). The CDR3 has 14 residues. DNA for the CDR3: TGTGCCAGCAGTCGCCCTGGCGGCTCCGACGAGCAGTACTTC. Translating gives CASSRPGGSDEQYF.

The chain uses TRBV20-1 and TRBJ2-1; D is uncertain. CDR1 is DFQATT, CDR2 SNEGSKA, per germline (reference sequence). V gave up 6 bases and J gave up 8 bases, with 8 bases separating them. This CDR3 comprises 10 residues. The chain's CDR3 is CSAHGHEQFF. CDR3 coding DNA: TGCAGTGCCCACGGACATGAGCAGTTCTTC.

This rearrangement joins TRBV5-1 to TRBJ2-4, with TRBD2 as a possible D gene (6 bases). V lost 4 bases, J lost 0 bases, and 14 bases lay in between. CDR1 and CDR2 from the germline V gene are SGHRS and YFSETQ. CDR3 length equals 16 residues. CDR3 sequence reads: CASSPNPGVAKNIQYF. Written as DNA, the CDR3 is TGCGCCAGCAGCCCTAATCCGGGAGTAGCCAAAAACATTCAGTACTTC.

V is TRBV28 and J is TRBJ2-3; 12 positions match TRBD2. After removal of 5 bases from V and 1 base from J, the junction contained 22 bases not matched to a gene. The germline CDR1 and CDR2 sequences are MDHEN and SYDVKM. The length of the CDR3 is 22 residues. The chain's CDR3 is CASSPTPLSGLAGGKGTDTQYF. As DNA, the CDR3 is TGTGCCAGCAGTCCGACCCCCCTGTCTGGGCTAGCGGGGGGGAAGGGCACAGATACGCAGTATTTT. Together with reference TRBV28 and TRBJ2-3, the CDR3 gives the full variable domain: DVKVTQSSRYLVKRTGEKVFLECVQDMDHENMFWYRQDPGLGLRLIYFSYDVKMKEKGDIPEGYSVSREKKERFSLILESASTNQTSMYLCASSPTPLSGLAGGKGTDTQYFGPGTRLTVL.

The CDR3 DNA is TGTGCCAGCAGGGAGCGGGACGTATATAATTCACCCCTCCACTTT. This codes for CASRERDVYNSPLHF. The chain combines TRBV25-1 with TRBJ1-6; D is possibly TRBD1 (5 bases). This CDR3 spans 15 amino acids. V gave up 6 bases and J gave up 4 bases, with 13 bases separating them. Germline CDR1 and CDR2: MGHDK and SYGVNS.

As regards this clone: The same CDR3 arises from other DNA sequences in this sample as well. V and J are TRBV7-2 and TRBJ1-3, with D unclear. Per the germline V gene, CDR1 is SGHTA and CDR2 is FQGNSA. This CDR3 region has 12 residues. V was pared by 2 bases and J by 3 bases, with 2 bases between. The CDR3 loop reads CASSLSGNTIYF. In DNA, the CDR3 is TGTGCCAGCAGCTTAAGTGGAAACACCATATATTTT. The entire variable domain, with the rest obtained from reference TRBV7-2 and TRBJ1-3, is as follows: GAGVSQSPSNKVTEKGKDVELRCDPISGHTALYWYRQSLGQGLEFLIYFQGNSAPDKSGLPSDRFSAERTGGSVSTLTIQRTQQEDSAVYLCASSLSGNTIYFGEGSWLTVV.

The chain carries TRBV27 and TRBJ2-3; perhaps TRBD2 as D (5 bases). CDR3 size: 15 residues. V was shortened by 5 bases and J by 2 bases, with 14 bases between the two germline ends. Looked up from germline, CDR1 is MNHEY and CDR2 is SMNVEV (reference sequence). The CDR3 loop reads CASSTYTGSTDTQYF. CDR3 nucleotides: TGTGCCAGCAGTACCTACACGGGATCCACAGATACGCAGTATTTT.

The V and J genes are TRBV15 and TRBJ1-2, with no clear D. The CDR3 has 16 residues. The germline gives CDR1 LNHNV, CDR2 YYDKDF (reference sequence). The V gene lost 1 base and the J gene lost 7 bases, with 19 bases spanning the gap. The DNA of the CDR3 is TGTGCCACCAGCAGAGGGGTAGACGAATCTCGTGGTGGCTACACCTTC. It encodes CATSRGVDESRGGYTF.

V is TRBV28 and J is TRBJ2-7; D is possibly TRBD1 or TRBD2 (5 bases each). Germline values: CDR1 MDHEN, CDR2 SYDVKM. V was trimmed by 5 bases and J by 2 bases, leaving 13 bases between them. There are 14 residues in the CDR3. Here the CDR3 DNA reads TGTGCCAGCAGTCCTGGGACGGCCACCTACGAGCAGTACTTC. As protein: CASSPGTATYEQYF. The full variable domain, its missing parts supplied by reference TRBV28 and TRBJ2-7, is DVKVTQSSRYLVKRTGEKVFLECVQDMDHENMFWYRQDPGLGLRLIYFSYDVKMKEKGDIPEGYSVSREKKERFSLILESASTNQTSMYLCASSPGTATYEQYFGPGTRLTVT.

The V and J genes are TRBV5-6 and TRBJ1-1; 10 bases map to TRBD1. V dropped 3 bases and J dropped 1; count of bases not matched to a gene: 3. The germline CDR1 and CDR2 sequences are SGHDT and YYEEEE. This CDR3 comprises 15 residues. The CDR3 loop is CASSWGTGANTEAFF. In DNA form, the CDR3 reads TGTGCCAGCAGCTGGGGGACAGGGGCGAACACTGAAGCTTTCTTT.

This chain links TRBV7-2 with TRBJ2-1; TRBD1 aligns across 7 bases. Germline CDR1 SGHTA, CDR2 FQGNSA. The V and J ends lost 4 bases and 3 bases, in that order; junction bases with no gene match: 12. This CDR3 region has 17 residues. In nucleotides, the CDR3 is TGTGCCAGCAGCTGGGAAGAGAGGGGGCCGAGCTACAATGAGCAGTTCTTC. It codes for CASSWEERGPSYNEQFF.

The CDR3 here is CASSDLAGLFSNQPQHF. CDR3 sequence (DNA): TGTGCCAGCAGTGATCTGGCTGGACTTTTTAGCAATCAGCCCCAGCATTTT. The rearrangement joins TRBV6-1 to TRBJ1-5, with D unresolved. CDR1 and CDR2 from the germline V gene are MNHNS and SASEGT. There are 17 residues in the CDR3. Trimming removed 3 bases from V and 0 bases from J, with 15 bases in between.

The CDR3 region has the DNA TGCAGCGCCCCTCCCCCGGGACAGGGGGCCGGTGGGCAGTTCTTC. This gives the protein CSAPPPGQGAGGQFF. The chain uses TRBV29-1 and TRBJ2-1, with TRBD1 matching 12 bases. Germline V lookup: CDR1 SQVTM, CDR2 ANQGSEA. This CDR3 has 15 amino acids. Losses at the gene ends were 7 bases for V and 12 bases for J; bases not matched to a gene: 16.

Notes on this clone: This specimen includes other DNA sequences encoding the same CDR3. The chain employs TRBV7-9 and TRBJ2-7, with 14 bases that match TRBD2. Germline-derived CDR1 and CDR2 are SEHNR and FQNEAQ (reference sequence). V was pared by 5 bases and J by 4 bases, with 4 bases of the junction left unmatched. The CDR3 has 15 amino acids. The CDR3 nucleotides read TGTGCCAGCAGCCTGGGACTAGCGGGAGAGTACGAGCAGTACTTC. It is translated as CASSLGLAGEYEQYF.

The rearrangement joins TRBV7-2 to TRBJ2-1; 7 bases are a match to TRBD2. V shed 5 bases and J 4 bases; nucleotides not matched to a gene: 17. The CDR3 totals 18 residues. The germline V gene has CDR1 SGHTA and CDR2 FQGNSA. CDR3 sequence reads: CASSPRLADPRGYNEQFF. DNA of the CDR3: TGTGCCAGCAGCCCAAGGCTAGCGGATCCCCGGGGGTACAATGAGCAGTTCTTC.

Concerning this clone itself: This CDR3 is also generated by other DNA sequences in the sample. This chain uses TRBV5-5 with TRBJ2-7; D unclear. CDR1 is SGHKS, CDR2 YYEKEE, per germline (reference sequence). With 5 bases removed from V and 3 bases from J, the gap between germline ends came to 6 bases. The CDR3 contains 11 residues. Here the CDR3 DNA reads TGTGCCAGCAGTCTTTACTACGAGCAGTACTTC. Its translation is CASSLYYEQYF.

CDR3 loop: CASSCPDSPTDTQYF. CDR3 sequence (DNA): TGTGCCAGCAGCTGCCCGGACAGCCCCACAGATACGCAGTATTTT. J is TRBJ2-3 and V is TRBV12-1; the table's D call, TRBD1, was not checked against the DNA. TRBV12-1 represents a pseudogene. The CDR3 consists of 15 residues.

This chain connects TRBV6-1 to TRBJ1-4; the D gene is possibly TRBD1 (5 bases). Looked up from germline, CDR1 is MNHNS and CDR2 is SASEGT. The CDR3 consists of 15 residues. Trimming pared 2 bases from V and 4 bases from J, leaving 11 bases between. CDR3 bases: TGTGCCAGCAGTGAATGGCAGACAGATAATGAAAAACTGTTTTTT. The encoded protein is CASSEWQTDNEKLFF.

This clone was recorded only once. J is TRBJ1-6 and V is TRBV5-1; TRBD1 is a possible D gene (5 bases). Trimming shortened V by 7 bases and J by 2 bases, and 13 bases separated the two germline ends. The germline CDR1 and CDR2 sequences are SGHRS and YFSETQ. The CDR3 is 15 residues long. CDR3 DNA sequence: TGCGCCAGCCGCCAAGGACAACCCTATAATTCACCCCTCCACTTT. It yields the protein CASRQGQPYNSPLHF.

The J gene is TRBJ2-7, the V gene TRBV10-1; perhaps TRBD1 as D (5 bases). The V end was cut by 5 bases, the J end by 3 bases, with 14 bases between. This CDR3 is built from 14 residues. Germline CDR1 is WNHNN and CDR2 is SYGVQD (reference sequence). Here the CDR3 DNA reads TGCGCCAGCAGTCCAGACAGCGCCGGCTACGAGCAGTACTTC. It codes for CASSPDSAGYEQYF.

The chain employs TRBV12-5 and TRBJ2-5; D is ambiguous. CDR1 is LGHNT and CDR2 is FRNRAP in the germline V gene. Trimming left V 2 bases short and J 4 bases short, with 32 bases between. The CDR3 spans 21 residues. In DNA form, the CDR3 reads TGTGCTAGTGGTTTGCTAGACTGGCCCAAGACGTACTCGCACGTAGTAGAGACCCAGTACTTC. This codes for CASGLLDWPKTYSHVVETQYF.

This chain joins TRBV5-4 and TRBJ2-5; no firm D call. The CDR3 has 12 residues. Trimming stripped 4 bases from V and 7 bases from J, with 11 bases between. CDR1 is SGHNT, CDR2 YYREEE, per germline (reference sequence). The CDR3 reads CASSIDDRTQYF. CDR3 in DNA: TGTGCCAGCAGCATTGATGACCGGACCCAGTACTTC.